The following is a T cell receptor (beta chain) sequence with its context. Its antigen is not identified. Germline CDR1 is SNHLY and CDR2 is FYNNEI. V was cut by 2 bases and J by 2 bases, with 13 bases left in between. The CDR3 runs 16 residues. In unsorted samples, genomic DNA was obtained using 90 million or so PBMCs. The sample originates from a study of shared clonotypes between healthy human individuals. General study findings and limits: Blood was the only sampled material, and tissue repertoires likely differ.

The assay was carried out at the deep level. Per the original data handling: Junction-only immunoSEQ data arrived without quality scores, meaning filtering differed. Sequencing was performed with immunoSEQ multiplex PCR; in TCRdb, only in-frame clones are kept and a portion is missing. V and J calls and clone size come straight from that table; D and trimming were deduced from the DNA. This table has about 530,000 clones, 60% to 80% appearing once. This receptor was identified in a middle-aged woman in good health. Some clones in this sample may be carry-over from other donors' samples. The rearrangement links TRBV2 to TRBJ2-1, with D perhaps matching TRBD2 (6 bases). The specimen was PBMCs. Written as DNA, the CDR3 is TGTGCCAGCAGTGAAATACCGGGACTCGCCTACAATGAGCAGTTCTTC. As protein: CASSEIPGLAYNEQFF.